This is a list of T cell receptor beta chains from one sample in a study of long-term antiretroviral therapy in people with HIV. Sequenced by immunoSEQ multiplex PCR; TCRdb stores in-frame clones only, minus some. The sample lists tens of thousands of clones, around 83% occurring once. The sequencing here drew on unsorted PBMCs, taken 0.1 years before starting antiretroviral therapy. Source of these receptors: a man between 18 and 29 years old with HIV. CDR3s include the opening cysteine and the closing phenylalanine or tryptophan. D genes are given only for firm matches. Clone size is stated in some rows and not others, as once, few, many or a class when expanded.

j_call d_call v_call clone_size cdr3_aa cdr3_nt
TRBJ2-3 TRBD2 TRBV7-9 . CASSSGLAGADTQYF TGTGCCAGCAGCTCAGGACTAGCGGGAGCAGATACGCAGTATTTT
TRBJ1-5 . TRBV30 . CAWSPTGFNQPQHF TGTGCCTGGAGCCCTACAGGGTTTAATCAGCCCCAGCATTTT
TRBJ2-2 . TRBV19 . CATRGITLITGELFF TGTGCCACCCGAGGGATTACCTTAATCACCGGGGAGCTGTTTTTT
TRBJ2-2 . TRBV11-2 . CASSLGIVAYSNTGELFF TGTGCCAGCAGCTTAGGTATCGTCGCCTACTCGAACACCGGGGAGCTGTTTTTT
TRBJ2-3 . TRBV6-6 . CASSYSDSTDTQYF TGTGCCAGCAGTTACTCGGACAGCACAGATACGCAGTATTTT
TRBJ1-5 . TRBV9 . CASSQGGGNNQPQHF TGTGCCAGCAGCCAAGGAGGGGGTAACAATCAGCCCCAGCATTTT
TRBJ2-1 TRBD2 TRBV29-1 . CSVEGTGLAGYYNEQFF TGCAGCGTTGAGGGCACGGGACTAGCGGGATATTACAATGAGCAGTTCTTC
TRBJ2-3 TRBD2 TRBV4-1 . CASSHERGRGADTQYF TGCGCCAGCAGCCACGAGCGGGGGCGGGGGGCAGATACGCAGTATTTT
TRBJ1-5 . TRBV25-1 . CASSESSRDSNQPQHF TGTGCCAGCAGTGAATCATCCAGGGATAGCAATCAGCCCCAGCATTTT
TRBJ2-7 . TRBV6-5 . CASTSDKGLLGEQYF TGTGCCAGCACCTCGGACAAGGGTTTATTGGGCGAGCAGTACTTC
TRBJ1-3 TRBD1 TRBV5-4 . CASSSQGDGNTIYF TGTGCCAGCAGTAGTCAGGGGGATGGAAACACCATATATTTT
TRBJ2-1 . TRBV6-1 . CASSESRRDEQFF TGTGCCAGCAGTGAGTCTCGGAGGGATGAGCAGTTCTTC
TRBJ1-5 . TRBV12-5 . CASGLVRRTPGLPQHF TGTGCTAGTGGTTTGGTACGAAGGACACCGGGGCTGCCCCAGCATTTT
TRBJ1-5 . TRBV2 . CASRTGEIEPQHF TGTGCCAGCCGGACGGGAGAGATAGAGCCCCAGCATTTT
TRBJ1-6 . TRBV27 . CASSTPSPHPGRSGSPLHF TGTGCCAGCAGTACGCCATCCCCACACCCAGGGAGGAGTGGGTCACCCCTCCACTTT
TRBJ2-5 . TRBV11-2 . CASSLGSSQETQYF TGTGCCAGCAGCTTAGGATCGTCCCAAGAGACCCAGTACTTC
TRBJ2-1 TRBD2 TRBV11-2 . CASSLGSGSMNEQFF TGTGCCAGCAGCTTAGGGAGCGGGAGCATGAATGAGCAGTTCTTC
TRBJ2-1 TRBD2 TRBV6-5 . CASSPLAGYYNEQFF TGTGCCAGCAGTCCTCTAGCGGGCTACTACAATGAGCAGTTCTTC
TRBJ2-3 TRBD2 TRBV2 . CASSDPGGDTDTQYF TGTGCCAGCAGTGACCCGGGGGGAGACACAGATACGCAGTATTTT
TRBJ2-1 . TRBV7-3 . CASSSSANEQFF TGTGCCAGCAGCTCTAGCGCCAATGAGCAGTTCTTC
TRBJ2-1 . TRBV5-1 . CASSPDGVGNEQFF TGCGCCAGCAGCCCGGACGGGGTAGGGAATGAGCAGTTCTTC
TRBJ2-2 . TRBV2 . CASSPQTLNTGELFF TGTGCCAGCAGTCCACAGACTTTAAACACCGGGGAGCTGTTTTTT
TRBJ1-2 . TRBV14 . CASSQRFFEGYTF TGTGCCAGCAGCCAAAGATTTTTTGAGGGCTACACCTTC
TRBJ2-7 . TRBV19 . CASSISGSLYEQYF TGTGCCAGTAGTATCTCCGGGTCCCTCTACGAGCAGTACTTC
TRBJ2-3 TRBD2 TRBV28 few CASSSGRTDTQYF TGTGCCAGCAGTAGCGGGAGAACAGATACGCAGTATTTT
TRBJ2-7 TRBD1 TRBV5-1 once CASSSTGGDYEQYF TGCGCCAGCAGCTCCACAGGGGGTGACTACGAGCAGTACTTC
TRBJ2-2 . TRBV11-1 . CASSLEVLVDTGELFF TGTGCCAGCAGCTTAGAAGTATTGGTTGACACCGGGGAGCTGTTTTTT
TRBJ1-3 . TRBV5-4 . CASSLGGPTRNTIYF TGTGCCAGCAGCTTAGGGGGTCCGACCCGAAACACCATATATTTT
TRBJ2-7 . TRBV30 . CAWSPGNTYEQYF TGTGCCTGGAGCCCCGGGAACACCTACGAGCAGTACTTC